Presented here are 26 T cell receptor beta chains from one specimen sequenced in a study of neurological immune-mediated disorders. Each CDR3 protein gets one entry after TCRdb re-called the 5' RACE reads with MiXCR. The profile shows 65,000 to 85,000 distinct CDR3 sequences, approximately 3.4% of them singletons. Sequencing used PBMCs. The receptors derive from a woman in her forties or fifties with multiple sclerosis.

Details on this clonotype: A much larger clone lies a single base off, so this may be a read error. This chain joins TRBV29-1 and TRBJ2-7; D might be TRBD1 (6 bases). Germline CDR1 reads SQVTM; CDR2 reads ANQGSEA. The CDR3 has 14 residues. V was trimmed by 1 base and J by 5 bases, leaving 15 bases between them. CDR3 amino acids: CSVEGCAGVDEQYF. CDR3 nucleotides: TGCAGCGTTGAAGGGTGCGCAGGGGTGGACGAGCAGTACTTC.

This clonotype was picked up many times. The V gene is TRBV20-1, the J gene TRBJ1-1, with D uncertain. V was shortened by 3 bases and J by 1 base, with 9 bases between the two germline ends. The CDR3 has 13 amino acids. The germline V gene has CDR1 DFQATT and CDR2 SNEGSKA (reference sequence). The CDR3 nucleotides read TGCAGTGCTAGGTTTTCAGGGAACACTGAAGCTTTCTTT. It yields the protein CSARFSGNTEAFF.

This clonotype was observed at least ten times. This chain uses TRBV7-3 with TRBJ1-1, with TRBD1 matching over 9 bases. Per germline, CDR1 SGHTA and CDR2 FQGTGA. The CDR3 consists of 14 residues. Trimming took 5 bases from V and 4 from J; bases not matched to a gene: 5. In DNA form, the CDR3 reads TGTGCCAGCAGCCCGACGACAGGGGGCACTGAAGCTTTCTTT. The encoded protein is CASSPTTGGTEAFF.

This clonotype was recorded many times. V gene TRBV5-1 combines with J gene TRBJ2-7; D gene ambiguous. This CDR3 spans 13 amino acids. V lost 5 bases to trimming and J lost 2 bases, with 11 bases between them. Germline CDR1 reads SGHRS; CDR2 reads YFSETQ. CDR3 residues: CASSQVPTYEQYV. In DNA, the CDR3 is TGCGCCAGCAGTCAAGTCCCGACCTACGAGCAGTACGTC.

The sample holds many counts of this clonotype. This rearrangement joins TRBV7-9 to TRBJ2-1; 7 bases align to TRBD2. V was clipped by 5 bases and J by 9 bases; unmatched bases: 7. Germline assignment: CDR1 SEHNR and CDR2 FQNEAQ (reference sequence). CDR3 length equals 13 residues. CDR3 sequence (DNA): TGTGCCAGCAGCACCCGACTAGCCGGTGAGCAGTTCTTC. As protein: CASSTRLAGEQFF.

At least ten counts were recorded for this clonotype. The gene calls are TRBV12-3 or TRBV12-4 and TRBJ2-1; 12 nucleotides line up with TRBD2. V gave up 7 bases and J gave up 5 bases; unmatched junction bases: 6. CDR3 length: 15 residues. The CDR3 DNA is TGTGCCAGCAACCCTAGCGGGAGGGTCCACAATGAGCAGTTCTTC. Amino acids: CASNPSGRVHNEQFF.

This clonotype was found a few times. The missing conserved phenylalanine or tryptophan at the end of this CDR3 makes a read error likely. The genes are TRBV7-6 and TRBJ2-1; D not resolved. Germline V gene lookup returns CDR1 SGHVS and CDR2 FNYEAQ. The CDR3 length is 14 residues. The V gene lost 2 bases and the J gene lost 0 bases, with 5 bases spanning the gap. The CDR3 sequence: CASSLSGSYNEQFI. The CDR3 DNA reads TGTGCCAGCAGCTTATCCGGCTCCTACAATGAGCAGTTCATC.

The sample holds many counts of this clonotype. The rearrangement links TRBV28 to TRBJ2-5; the D is unclear. The V gene's germline CDR1 is MDHEN and CDR2 SYDVKM. The CDR3 runs 14 residues. The V end was cut by 6 bases, the J end by 2 bases, with 13 bases between. The CDR3 region has the DNA TGTGCCAGCAGACCCGGTGGTCGTCAAGAGACCCAGTACTTC. Translating it yields CASRPGGRQETQYF.

There are many counts of this clonotype. The rearrangement joins TRBV10-3 to TRBJ1-1; 11 bases match TRBD1. The J segment lost 5 bases and the V segment lost 6 bases, leaving 5 bases of the junction unmatched. The CDR3 loop spans 14 amino acids. Germline V lookup: CDR1 ENHRY, CDR2 SYGVKD. The CDR3 is CAIRAGTGGTEAFF. The DNA for the CDR3 is TGTGCCATCAGGGCCGGGACAGGGGGAACTGAAGCTTTCTTT.

This clonotype was recorded at least ten times. This chain joins TRBV14 and TRBJ2-5; D unclear. Per germline, CDR1 SGHDN and CDR2 FVKESK. Trimming removed 1 base from V and 5 bases from J, with 8 bases in between. The CDR3 has 13 amino acids. CDR3 DNA sequence: TGTGCCAGCAGCCAAGCCCCTCCGGAGACCCAGTACTTC. Amino acid sequence: CASSQAPPETQYF.

This clonotype was detected many times. The CDR3 bases are TGTGCCAGCTCACCACGAGGGACAGGGGGAACAGATACGCAGTATTTT. Amino acids: CASSPRGTGGTDTQYF. The chain is built from TRBV18 and TRBJ2-3; 11 positions agree with TRBD1. The germline CDR1 and CDR2 sequences are KGHSH and LQKENI. The CDR3 totals 16 residues. Losses at the gene ends were 1 base for V and 3 bases for J; bases not matched to a gene: 3.

On this clonotype: Relative to the germline gene, one junction end is altered; a read error may explain this. The chain links TRBV28 to TRBJ1-6; 9 bases are shared with TRBD1. The CDR3 length is 15 residues. Germline CDR1 is MDHEN and CDR2 is SYDVKM. CDR3 in amino acids: CASSLDRGLNSHLHF. The DNA for the CDR3 is TGTGCCAGCAGTCTGGACAGGGGCCTTAATTCACACCTCCACTTT.

The table lists this clonotype with many counts. V is TRBV20-1 and J is TRBJ2-5, with D maybe TRBD1 (7 bases). The CDR3 covers 15 residues. The germline CDR1 and CDR2 sequences are DFQATT and SNEGSKA (reference sequence). Trimming took off 6 bases at V and 0 bases at J, with 17 bases between the two ends. Written as DNA, the CDR3 is TGCAGTGCCTACCCAGGGGGGTCGTACCAAGAGACCCAGTACTTC. Protein product: CSAYPGGSYQETQYF.

This clonotype has a count of ten or more. The chain combines TRBV4-3 with TRBJ2-2, with 9 bases identical to TRBD2. The V gene's germline CDR1 is LGHNA and CDR2 YSLEER. Trimming removed 1 base from V and 4 bases from J; junction bases left unmatched: 4. The CDR3 contains 16 residues. CDR3 in DNA: TGCGCCAGCAGCCAAGGTGGCGGGAGGGTCACCGGGGAGCTGTTTTTT. This codes for CASSQGGGRVTGELFF.

Ten or more counts support this clonotype. The chain joins TRBV20-1 to TRBJ2-7; D unclear. The CDR3 is made up of 14 amino acids. CDR1 is DFQATT, CDR2 SNEGSKA, per germline (reference sequence). Between the trimmed V and J ends, which lost 2 bases and 2 bases, there was a span of 13 bases. The CDR3: CSARNRQQPYEQYV. For the CDR3, the DNA is TGCAGTGCTAGAAACAGACAACAACCCTACGAGCAGTACGTC.

This clonotype has a count of ten or more. V is TRBV27 and J is TRBJ2-2, with D maybe TRBD2 (5 bases). V shed 6 bases and J shed 1 base, with 6 bases lying between them. CDR1 MNHEY and CDR2 SMNVEV come from the germline V gene (reference sequence). The length of the CDR3 is 13 residues. The CDR3, as DNA: TGTGCCAGCAGACTAGGGAACACCGGGGAGCTGTTTTTT. This translates into CASRLGNTGELFF.

This clonotype was observed at least ten times. The V call is TRBV20-1, the J call TRBJ2-3; possibly TRBD2 for D (5 bases). Deletions cut 3 bases from V and 8 bases from J, with 18 bases between. The V gene's germline CDR1 is DFQATT and CDR2 SNEGSKA (reference sequence). The CDR3 extends over 14 amino acids. The CDR3 loop is CSARQVAPGSTQYF. The CDR3, as DNA: TGCAGTGCTAGGCAGGTAGCCCCGGGGAGTACGCAGTATTTT.

This clonotype occurred many times. The V and J genes are TRBV5-1 and TRBJ2-4, with 10 bases identical to TRBD1. Germline V gives CDR1 SGHRS, CDR2 YFSETQ. The CDR3 runs to 18 residues. The junction had 8 bases not matched to a gene; V was cut back by 2 bases and J by 0 bases. CDR3 DNA: TGCGCCAGCAGCTTTGAGACAGGGGGCACCGAAGCCAAAAACATTCAGTACTTC. This gives the protein CASSFETGGTEAKNIQYF.

This clonotype has at least ten counts. The chain combines TRBV5-1 with TRBJ1-3; perhaps TRBD1 as D (6 bases). Trimming stripped 0 bases from V and 2 bases from J, with 6 bases between. This CDR3 spans 14 amino acids. Germline CDR1 reads SGHRS; CDR2 reads YFSETQ. CDR3 in DNA: TGCGCCAGCAGCTTGGCAGGGGCTGGAAACACCATATATTTT. This gives the protein CASSLAGAGNTIYF.

This clonotype was observed at least ten times. This chain joins TRBV4-3 and TRBJ2-3, with a possible D match to TRBD2 (6 bases). The V gene lost 7 bases and the J gene lost 1 base, with 18 bases spanning the gap. This CDR3 spans 16 amino acids. The germline V gene encodes CDR1 LGHNA and CDR2 YSLEER. The CDR3 loop is CASTQRGLVGTDTQYF. In DNA form, the CDR3 reads TGCGCCAGCACCCAGAGGGGACTGGTTGGCACAGATACGCAGTATTTT.

This clonotype was observed at least ten times. The J gene is TRBJ2-5, the V gene TRBV12-3 or TRBV12-4; D unclear. The CDR3 extends over 14 amino acids. V was pared by 3 bases and J by 4 bases, with 12 bases between. Here the CDR3 reads CASSFLNNGETQYF. CDR3 sequence (DNA): TGTGCCAGCAGTTTCCTGAACAATGGAGAGACCCAGTACTTC.

This clonotype was detected ten times or more. The rearrangement uses TRBV18 and TRBJ2-6; 7 bases fit TRBD1. The trim removed 3 bases at V and 0 bases at J, leaving 5 bases unmatched. This CDR3 is 17 amino acids long. Germline V CDR1 and CDR2: KGHSH, LQKENI. The CDR3: CASSPPTGSSGANVLTF. The CDR3 DNA reads TGTGCCAGCTCACCTCCGACAGGGAGCTCTGGGGCCAACGTCCTGACTTTC.

This clonotype was detected many times. The chain links TRBV6-1 to TRBJ1-5; 10 bases are a match to TRBD1. After removal of 4 bases from V and 3 bases from J, the junction contained 3 bases not matched to a gene. CDR3 length equals 15 residues. CDR1 is MNHNS, CDR2 SASEGT, per germline. The CDR3 here is CASSVGQGYNQPQHF. CDR3 coding DNA: TGTGCCAGCAGTGTGGGACAGGGGTACAATCAGCCCCAGCATTTT.

This clonotype was recorded at least ten times. The J gene is TRBJ2-7, the V gene TRBV20-1; a weak D match, TRBD2 (5 bases). There are 15 residues in the CDR3. CDR1 is DFQATT and CDR2 is SNEGSKA in the germline V gene (reference sequence). V lost 0 bases, J lost 1 base, and 13 bases lay in between. The CDR3 spells CSARDPRRGSYEQYF. CDR3 nucleotides: TGCAGTGCTAGAGATCCGCGTCGGGGATCCTACGAGCAGTACTTC.

This clonotype was counted once. Being one base from a much bigger clone, this may be a read error. V and J are TRBV29-1 and TRBJ1-1; no clear D gene. The V and J ends lost 2 bases and 1 base respectively, with 11 bases between them. The CDR3 sequence is 14 residues long. Germline V gene lookup returns CDR1 SQVTM and CDR2 ANQGSEA. The CDR3 region has the DNA TGCAGCGTTGAAAATAGAGTCTCGAACACTGAAGCTTTCTTT. Translation: CSVENRVSNTEAFF.

This clonotype was seen repeatedly, ten times or more. The chain uses TRBV20-1 and TRBJ2-5; D is possibly TRBD1 (7 bases). This CDR3 spans 14 amino acids. V lost 0 bases to trimming and J lost 5 bases, with 13 bases between them. CDR1 is DFQATT, CDR2 SNEGSKA, per germline (reference sequence). This CDR3 reads CSARDLSGGETQYF. The CDR3 coding sequence is TGCAGTGCTAGAGATCTCTCAGGGGGGGAGACCCAGTACTTC.